The 11 T cell receptor beta chains below all came from one sample that was sequenced in a study of blood T cell repertoires in COVID-19. Generated by immunoSEQ multiplex PCR, the TCRdb table keeps only in-frame clones and is missing some. The sample has 95,000 to 150,000 clones, less than 75% seen once. The specimen was peripheral blood. The receptors stem from a human donor with acute or convalescent COVID-19. The donor label of this sample is uncertain.

In this sample, this clone turned up once. V is TRBV7-2 and J is TRBJ2-3, with TRBD2 matching over 7 bases. With V trimmed by 0 bases and J by 0 bases, 0 bases remained unmatched. The CDR3 is 15 amino acids. Per the germline V gene, CDR1 is SGHTA and CDR2 is FQGNSA. The CDR3 protein is CASSLAGLSTDTQYF. CDR3 DNA: TGTGCCAGCAGCTTAGCGGGACTAAGCACAGATACGCAGTATTTT. The full variable domain, its missing parts supplied by reference TRBV7-2 and TRBJ2-3, is GAGVSQSPSNKVTEKGKDVELRCDPISGHTALYWYRQSLGQGLEFLIYFQGNSAPDKSGLPSDRFSAERTGGSVSTLTIQRTQQEDSAVYLCASSLAGLSTDTQYFGPGTRLTVL.

The chain joins TRBV18 to TRBJ2-3; D uncertain. Germline loops: CDR1 KGHSH, CDR2 LQKENI. Trimming pared 0 bases from V and 0 bases from J, leaving 7 bases between. This CDR3 region has 15 residues. The CDR3 DNA is TGTGCCAGCTCACCACCTACGGGTAGCACAGATACGCAGTATTTT. It yields the protein CASSPPTGSTDTQYF.

The chain has TRBV12-5 and TRBJ1-1, with 8 positions matching TRBD1. V was pared by 2 bases and J by 1 base, with 15 bases of the junction left unmatched. The CDR3 runs 19 residues. Germline assignment: CDR1 LGHNT and CDR2 FRNRAP. CDR3 nucleotides: TGTGCTAGTGGTTTGAAACGGCCAGGGGGCTATAAGAAGAACACTGAAGCTTTCTTT. Amino acid sequence: CASGLKRPGGYKKNTEAFF.

The rearrangement uses TRBV21-1 and TRBJ2-1; the listed D gene, TRBD2, was not tested against the DNA. TRBV21-1 corresponds to a pseudogene. The CDR3 covers 15 residues. The CDR3 nucleotides read TGTGCCAGCAGCCTAGGCTCGGGGGACTACAATGAGCAGTTCTTC. It encodes CASSLGSGDYNEQFF.

This clone was counted a single time. V is TRBV2 and J is TRBJ1-2; the match to TRBD1 covers 8 bases. Per the germline V gene, CDR1 is SNHLY and CDR2 is FYNNEI. The CDR3 is 15 residues long. The V gene end was trimmed by 10 bases and the J gene end by 5 bases; junction bases not matched to a gene: 15. CDR3 protein: CAIAALSDREYGYTF. CDR3 nucleotides: TGTGCCATCGCCGCTCTGTCGGACAGGGAATATGGCTACACCTTC.

This clone was found a few times. The chain joins TRBV6-4 to TRBJ2-1; 11 bases line up with TRBD2. The ends lost 4 bases at V and 6 bases at J; junction bases unmatched: 2. Germline loops: CDR1 MRHNA, CDR2 SNTAGT. This CDR3 is built from 14 residues. As DNA, the CDR3 is TGTGCCAGCAGTGCTAGCGGGGGGACCAATGAGCAGTTCTTC. It codes for CASSASGGTNEQFF.

The chain recombines TRBV18 with TRBJ1-1; TRBD1 matches at 12 bases. V lost 6 bases, J lost 4 bases, and 3 bases stayed unmatched. Looked up from germline, CDR1 is KGHSH and CDR2 is LQKENI. CDR3 length equals 14 residues. Here the CDR3 DNA reads TGTGCCAGCTCTCGGGACAGGGGGCTCACTGAAGCTTTCTTT. As protein: CASSRDRGLTEAFF.

The chain couples TRBV12-5 to TRBJ1-1; tentatively, D is TRBD1 (6 bases). Germline V CDR1 and CDR2: LGHNT, FRNRAP. Trimming pared 2 bases from V and 7 bases from J, leaving 11 bases between. This CDR3 has 13 amino acids. The CDR3 bases are TGTGCTAGTGGTTTGAACAGGGTTAATGAAGCTTTCTTT. This sequence encodes CASGLNRVNEAFF.

This clone appeared many times. V and J are TRBV24-1 and TRBJ2-1; D is uncertain. The length of the CDR3 is 13 residues. CDR1 KGHDR and CDR2 SFDVKD come from the germline V gene. Trimming left V 5 bases short and J 5 bases short, with 9 bases between. The CDR3 nucleotides read TGTGCCACCAGTGCTAACAGCAACAATGAGCAGTTCTTC. It codes for CATSANSNNEQFF.

This clone was seen only a few times. This chain joins TRBV6-5 and TRBJ2-7, with D unresolved. CDR3 length: 14 amino acids. From germline, CDR1 is MNHEY and CDR2 SVGAGI. The V end was cut by 6 bases, the J end by 4 bases, with 16 bases between. The CDR3 sequence: CASRGAAGLYEQYV. The CDR3 region has the DNA TGTGCCAGCAGGGGCGCCGCTGGGTTGTACGAGCAGTACGTC.

CDR3 in DNA: TGTGCCAGCACCCCTTTTAGCGTAACAGATACGCAGTATTTT. As protein: CASTPFSVTDTQYF. This chain links TRBV6-2 or TRBV6-3 with TRBJ2-3; tentative D call: TRBD2 (5 bases). Deletions cut 7 bases from V and 3 bases from J, with 14 bases between. The CDR3 runs to 14 residues. CDR1 and CDR2 (germline): MNHEY, SVGEGT.